The 18 T cell receptor beta chains below all came from one sample that was sequenced in a study of blood T cells in healthy people across ages. The second PCR ran roughly 6 to 11 cycles with a sample-barcoded 5' primer and J-beta primers. TCRdb processed the 5' RACE reads anew with MiXCR; each CDR3 protein has one entry. There are 780,000 or so distinct CDR3 sequences in the sample; roughly 50% occur only once, and about two fifths lies in the top ten. The sample was blood. The receptor source for this set is a man aged 80 or over in good health.

In its sample, this clonotype was seen a few times. Here the CDR3 reads CSVATTYQETQYF. The CDR3 DNA reads as TGCAGCGTTGCAACAACGTACCAAGAGACCCAGTACTTC. The V gene is TRBV29-1, the J gene TRBJ2-5; D is unclear. The germline V gene has CDR1 SQVTM and CDR2 ANQGSEA. CDR3 size: 13 residues. Trimming stripped 4 bases from V and 0 bases from J, with 9 bases between.

With respect to this clonotype: This could be a read error, since a much larger clone is one nucleotide away. The chain links TRBV4-2 to TRBJ2-2, with TRBD2 identical over 9 bases. With 4 bases clipped from V and 4 bases from J, the junction kept 10 bases outside the gene matches. Looked up from germline, CDR1 is LGHNA and CDR2 is YNFKEQ. The CDR3 totals 17 residues. In DNA, the CDR3 is TGTGCCAGCAGCCCCGGGACTAGCAGGAGAGGCACCGGGGAGCTGTTTTTT. This translates into CASSPGTSRRGTGELFF.

The chain has TRBV24-1 and TRBJ2-1; TRBD2 matches at 7 bases. The ends lost 5 bases at V and 0 bases at J; junction bases unmatched: 12. The CDR3 has 18 residues. From germline, CDR1 is KGHDR and CDR2 SFDVKD. CDR3 sequence: CATSASGRGPSSYNEQFF. CDR3 sequence (DNA): TGTGCCACCAGTGCCTCTGGGAGGGGACCGAGCTCCTACAATGAGCAGTTCTTC.

The V and J genes are TRBV10-3 and TRBJ2-1, with 12 bases fitting TRBD2. J gave up 5 bases and V 3 bases, and 8 bases lay outside the gene matches. The V gene's germline CDR1 is ENHRY and CDR2 SYGVKD. The length of the CDR3 is 17 residues. The CDR3 DNA sequence: TGTGCCATCAGTGACACTAGCGGGAGGAGAGTGAACAATGAGCAGTTCTTC. It encodes CAISDTSGRRVNNEQFF.

The chain links TRBV9 to TRBJ2-5, with 10 bases fitting TRBD1. CDR1 SGDLS and CDR2 YYNGEE come from the germline V gene. V was clipped by 2 bases and J by 4 bases; unmatched bases: 5. The CDR3 contains 15 residues. The CDR3 protein is CASSVTGGVLETQYF. The CDR3 bases are TGTGCCAGCAGCGTGACAGGGGGCGTGTTAGAGACCCAGTACTTC. Complete variable domain (other parts from reference TRBV9 and TRBJ2-5): DSGVTQTPKHLITATGQRVTLRCSPRSGDLSVYWYQQSLDQGLQFLIQYYNGEERAKGNILERFSAQQFPDLHSELNLSSLELGDSALYFCASSVTGGVLETQYFGPGTRLLVL.

This clonotype was observed a few times. J is TRBJ1-5 and V is TRBV7-2, with 7 positions matching TRBD1. The length of the CDR3 is 15 residues. V was pared by 2 bases and J by 2 bases, with 3 bases of the junction left unmatched. Germline V lookup: CDR1 SGHTA, CDR2 FQGNSA. The CDR3 nucleotides read TGTGCCAGCAGCTTAAACAGGGGTGGCAATCAGCCCCAGCATTTT. Translating it yields CASSLNRGGNQPQHF.

The chain carries TRBV21-1 and TRBJ2-5. TRBV21-1 is designated a pseudogene. This CDR3 has 10 residues. The CDR3 reads CASGPKTQYF. The CDR3 DNA reads TGTGCCAGCGGACCAAAGACCCAGTACTTC.

The count of this clonotype is one. In nucleotides, the CDR3 is TGCAGCGTTGAGAGTGAAAAACTGTTTTTT. Translation gives CSVESEKLFF. The rearrangement joins TRBV29-1 to TRBJ1-4; D unresolved. The CDR3 covers 10 residues. Germline assignment: CDR1 SQVTM and CDR2 ANQGSEA. The V end lost 3 bases, the J end lost 7 bases, and 3 bases lay between the germline ends.

The V gene is TRBV28, the J gene TRBJ2-1; the D is unclear. The germline V gene encodes CDR1 MDHEN and CDR2 SYDVKM. V was pared by 10 bases and J by 0 bases, with 10 bases between. The CDR3 covers 13 residues. The CDR3 loop reads CATGPNSYNEQFF. CDR3 DNA: TGTGCCACCGGACCGAACTCCTACAATGAGCAGTTCTTC.

Of note for this clonotype: Compared with germline, one end of the junction differs, possibly owing to a read error. The chain links TRBV7-8 to TRBJ2-3, with D perhaps being TRBD1 or TRBD2 (5 bases each). Per the germline V gene, CDR1 is SGHVS and CDR2 is FQNEAQ. The CDR3 extends over 15 amino acids. The CDR3 loop is CACSWEMGPPDTQYF. In DNA, the CDR3 is TGTGCCTGCAGCTGGGAGATGGGGCCGCCAGATACGCAGTATTTT.

On this clonotype: The junction departs from germline at one end; a sequencing error may be responsible. The chain joins TRBV10-3 to TRBJ2-5; D may be TRBD1 or TRBD2 (5 bases each). CDR3 length equals 14 residues. Looked up from germline, CDR1 is ENHRY and CDR2 is SYGVKD. The CDR3 DNA sequence: TGTGCCATCGGTGAGTCGAGGGGAGACAATGAGCAGTACTTC. Translated: CAIGESRGDNEQYF.

This rearrangement joins TRBV6-6 to TRBJ2-5, with a weak D call TRBD1 (6 bases). With 2 bases removed from V and 4 bases from J, the gap between germline ends came to 11 bases. CDR1 is MNHNY and CDR2 is SVGAGI in the germline V gene (reference sequence). The CDR3 runs 14 residues. The CDR3 loop is CASSYRGSGETQYF. CDR3 DNA sequence: TGTGCCAGCAGTTACAGGGGGTCCGGAGAGACCCAGTACTTC.

This clonotype was seen more than once but under ten times. V is TRBV10-3 and J is TRBJ2-5; 11 bases are a match to TRBD2. Germline CDR1 ENHRY, CDR2 SYGVKD. There are 15 residues in the CDR3. Trimming removed 4 bases from V and 5 bases from J; junction bases left unmatched: 6. The CDR3 here is CAISATSGIRETQYF. CDR3 DNA sequence: TGTGCCATCAGTGCGACTAGCGGGATCCGTGAGACCCAGTACTTC.

CDR3 protein: CASSHPSGGKQGYTF. The CDR3 nucleotides are TGTGCCAGCAGCCATCCTAGCGGGGGAAAACAGGGCTACACCTTC. This chain uses TRBV3-1 with TRBJ1-2; a possible D gene is TRBD1 (5 bases). V gave up 3 bases and J gave up 8 bases, with 19 bases separating them. Looked up from germline, CDR1 is LGHDT and CDR2 is YNNKEL (reference sequence). The CDR3 extends over 15 amino acids.

The rearrangement uses TRBV27 and TRBJ1-2, with a tentative D call TRBD1 (5 bases). The CDR3 is 14 residues long. Germline lookup yields CDR1 MNHEY and CDR2 SMNVEV (reference sequence). Trimming stripped 6 bases from V and 0 bases from J, with 11 bases between. CDR3 in amino acids: CASRPTASNYGYTF. The CDR3 DNA sequence: TGTGCCAGCAGGCCGACAGCCTCTAACTATGGCTACACCTTC.

Points on this clonotype: Its ends do not fully match the called genes, so a read error is possible. The V and J genes are TRBV20-1 and TRBJ2-5; 10 nucleotides match TRBD2. CDR1 and CDR2 from the germline V gene are DFQATT and SNEGSKA (reference sequence). CDR3 length equals 14 residues. CDR3 sequence: CSAPRSGRAEAQYF. CDR3 in DNA: TGCAGTGCCCCCCGAAGCGGGAGGGCAGAGGCCCAGTACTTC.

This sequence joins TRBV19 and TRBJ2-7, with TRBD2 as a possible D gene (6 bases). The CDR3 is made up of 14 amino acids. Germline CDR1 is LNHDA and CDR2 is SQIVND (reference sequence). Trimming cost V 3 bases and J 6 bases, with 15 bases left between them. CDR3: CASSIKRSGGEQYF. CDR3 DNA sequence: TGTGCCAGTAGTATTAAGCGGTCCGGGGGCGAGCAGTACTTC. Looking up the rest from reference TRBV19 and TRBJ2-7 gives the full variable domain: DGGITQSPKYLFRKEGQNVTLSCEQNLNHDAMYWYRQDPGQGLRLIYYSQIVNDFQKGDIAEGYSVSREKKESFPLTVTSAQKNPTAFYLCASSIKRSGGEQYFGPGTRLTVT.

This clonotype was counted only a few times. This chain links TRBV5-1 with TRBJ2-5; 9 bases agree with TRBD1. Per germline, CDR1 SGHRS and CDR2 YFSETQ. This CDR3 has 17 residues. With V trimmed by 4 bases and J by 4 bases, 14 bases remained unmatched. The CDR3 sequence is CASSPETGGRFRETQYF. CDR3 nucleotides: TGCGCCAGCAGCCCAGAGACAGGGGGGAGATTCAGAGAGACCCAGTACTTC.